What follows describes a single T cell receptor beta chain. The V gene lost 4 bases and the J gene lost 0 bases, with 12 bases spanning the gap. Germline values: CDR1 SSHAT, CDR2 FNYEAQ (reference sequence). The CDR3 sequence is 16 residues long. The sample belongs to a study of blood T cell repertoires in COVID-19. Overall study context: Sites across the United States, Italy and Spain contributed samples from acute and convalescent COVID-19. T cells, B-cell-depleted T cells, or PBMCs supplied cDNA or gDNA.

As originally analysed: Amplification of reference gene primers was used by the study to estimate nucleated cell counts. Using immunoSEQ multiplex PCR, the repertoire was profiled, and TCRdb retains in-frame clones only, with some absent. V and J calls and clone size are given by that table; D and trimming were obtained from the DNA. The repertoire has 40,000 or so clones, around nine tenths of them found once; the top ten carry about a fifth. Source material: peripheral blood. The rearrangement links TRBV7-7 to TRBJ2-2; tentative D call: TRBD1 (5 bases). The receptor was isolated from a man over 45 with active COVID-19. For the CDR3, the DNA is TGTGCCAGCAGCTCTGTGGCAGGGACGAACACCGGGGAGCTGTTTTTT. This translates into CASSSVAGTNTGELFF.